Presented here are 9 T cell receptor beta chains from one specimen sequenced in a study of T cells in localized non-small cell lung cancer (dated by TCRdb to 2019 to 2021). The library was generated by the immunoSEQ multiplex PCR assay. Held by TCRdb, this immuneACCESS table contains in-frame sequences only and omits some clones. Under half of the omission traces to an unresolved V gene where checked; the cause of the rest is unknown. This sample comprises roughly 1,500 clones, around 25% of them detected only once. The top ten constitute around 14% of the sample. Sequences were derived from normal lung tissue next to the tumor, sampled before any cancer treatment. All receptors derive from a man aged 35-69 years with stage II squamous cell lung carcinoma.

This clone was observed a few times. The chain carries TRBV9 and TRBJ2-2; 7 bases match TRBD1. The CDR3 covers 17 residues. J lost 0 bases, V lost 3 bases, and 8 bases had no gene match. Germline loops: CDR1 SGDLS, CDR2 YYNGEE. The CDR3 loop is CASSATGRGANTGELFF. The CDR3 DNA sequence: TGTGCCAGCAGCGCGACAGGGAGAGGGGCGAACACCGGGGAGCTGTTTTTT.

This clone is categorized as medium-sized. The chain is built from TRBV11-3 and TRBJ2-7; maybe TRBD2 (6 bases). Germline V gene lookup returns CDR1 SGHNT and CDR2 YENEEA. V lost 3 bases and J 2 bases, leaving 11 bases between the germline ends. The CDR3 is 14 amino acids. CDR3 nucleotides: TGTGCCAGCAGCTTCGACTGGACTACCTACGAGCAGTACTTC. It translates to CASSFDWTTYEQYF.

The rearrangement joins TRBV11-3 to TRBJ2-7; the D gene could be TRBD1 or TRBD2 (5 bases each). CDR3 size: 14 residues. V was clipped by 5 bases and J by 0 bases, with 11 bases between them. Germline loops: CDR1 SGHNT, CDR2 YENEEA. The CDR3 region is CASSETGASYEQYF. Written as DNA, the CDR3 is TGTGCCAGCAGCGAGACCGGGGCCTCCTACGAGCAGTACTTC.

The DNA for the CDR3 is TGTGCCAGCAGTTACGGCGGGAGGGGCAACGAGCAGTTCTTC. This gives the protein CASSYGGRGNEQFF. V and J are TRBV6-8 and TRBJ2-1, with 9 bases identical to TRBD2. The CDR3 contains 14 residues. The trim removed 2 bases at V and 10 bases at J, leaving 6 bases unmatched. Germline CDR1 reads MNHGY; CDR2 reads SAAAGT.

This clone is deemed medium-sized (0.01 to 0.1%). This chain connects TRBV7-2 to TRBJ2-1, with 15 bases aligning to TRBD2. V shed 5 bases, J shed 9 bases, and the junction held 8 bases outside the gene matches. CDR3 length: 16 amino acids. Germline values: CDR1 SGHTA, CDR2 FQGNSA. The CDR3 sequence: CASSRNAGLAGGEQFF. The CDR3 DNA reads TGTGCCAGCAGCCGTAATGCGGGACTAGCGGGGGGTGAGCAGTTCTTC.

The V and J genes are TRBV25-1 and TRBJ2-3; perhaps TRBD2 as D (6 bases). The V end was cut by 11 bases, the J end by 7 bases, with 19 bases between. The length of the CDR3 is 13 residues. CDR1 and CDR2 (germline): MGHDK, SYGVNS. CDR3 in amino acids: CAPRGARAYTQYF. The CDR3 DNA follows: TGTGCCCCCCGCGGGGCCAGGGCGTATACGCAGTATTTT.

This clone was counted a few times. This chain uses TRBV11-3 with TRBJ2-7; 10 bases agree with TRBD2. Trimming at V came to 3 bases and at J to 7 bases, leaving 6 bases not matched to a gene. The germline CDR1 and CDR2 sequences are SGHNT and YENEEA. This CDR3 comprises 14 residues. The CDR3 nucleotides are TGTGCCAGCAGCTTGGGGCTAGCGGGAGCTGAGCAGTACTTC. Encoded protein: CASSLGLAGAEQYF.

This chain joins TRBV18 and TRBJ1-1; 7 bases map to TRBD1. V shed 3 bases and J 5 bases; nucleotides not matched to a gene: 6. The germline V gene has CDR1 KGHSH and CDR2 LQKENI. The CDR3 contains 14 residues. CDR3 residues: CASSPRTGLTEAFF. As DNA, the CDR3 is TGTGCCAGCTCACCCCGGACAGGTTTGACTGAAGCTTTCTTT. The whole variable domain, remainder taken from reference TRBV18 and TRBJ1-1, is NAGVMQNPRHLVRRRGQEARLRCSPMKGHSHVYWYRQLPEEGLKFMVYLQKENIIDESGMPKERFSAEFPKEGPSILRIQQVVRGDSAAYFCASSPRTGLTEAFFGQGTRLTVV.

By sample share, this clone is medium-sized. This chain uses TRBV11-3 with TRBJ1-1; D might be TRBD1 (5 bases). The CDR3 contains 15 residues. The V gene's germline CDR1 is SGHNT and CDR2 YENEEA. Trimming removed 4 bases from V and 4 bases from J, with 16 bases in between. The CDR3 sequence: CASSWAGGQGTEAFF. CDR3 sequence (DNA): TGTGCCAGCAGCTGGGCGGGGGGTCAAGGCACTGAAGCTTTCTTT.